This TCR beta chain was observed in a study of cytomegalovirus exposure and HLA in healthy donors. Notes on the study in general: Some 16,000 TCR beta sequences were associated with HLA alleles at 0.05 false discovery rate in a later analysis.

Germline CDR1 SGHRS, CDR2 YFSETQ. The CDR3 sequence is 15 residues long. Primers: 60 Vbeta forward and 13 Jbeta reverse. The method was immunoSEQ multiplex PCR; TCRdb's version includes in-frame clones alone and lacks a portion of them. Of 210,000 or so clones listed, around 80% are singletons. Worth noting for this clone: Its cognate antigen is unknown. The junction differs from germline at one of its ends, possibly a read error. Other DNA variants within this sample encode the same CDR3.

Sequenced material: PBMCs. The TCR comes from a boy younger than 10 in good health and CMV-seronegative. This sequence joins TRBV5-1 and TRBJ2-3; 10 nucleotides agree with TRBD2. The CDR3 region has the DNA TGCGCCAGCAGCTTCCAGCGGGAGGGCCGTGTTACGCAGTACTTT. Residues: CASSFQREGRVTQYF.